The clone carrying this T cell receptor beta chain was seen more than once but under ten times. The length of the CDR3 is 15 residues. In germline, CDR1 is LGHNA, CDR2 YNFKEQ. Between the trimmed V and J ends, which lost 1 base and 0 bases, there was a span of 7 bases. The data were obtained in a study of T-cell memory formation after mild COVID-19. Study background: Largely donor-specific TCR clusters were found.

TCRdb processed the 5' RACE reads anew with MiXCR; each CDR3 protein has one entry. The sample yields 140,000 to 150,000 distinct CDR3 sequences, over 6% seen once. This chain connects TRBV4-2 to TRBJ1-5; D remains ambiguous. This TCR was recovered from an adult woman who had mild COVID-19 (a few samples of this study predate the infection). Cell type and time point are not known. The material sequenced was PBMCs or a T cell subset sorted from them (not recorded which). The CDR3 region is CASSQAQTSNQPQHF. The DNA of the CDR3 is TGTGCCAGCAGCCAAGCACAGACTAGCAATCAGCCCCAGCATTTT.